The present T cell receptor (beta chain) was sequenced within a study of post-analysis software for immune sequencing data. Findings and limits, study-wide: Controls had lower frequencies than patients of about 5 TRBV segments, which included TRBV5-6, TRBV5-1 and TRBV20-1.

The CDR3 has 13 amino acids. Between the trimmed V and J ends, which lost 4 bases and 4 bases, there was a span of 14 bases. CDR1 SQVTM and CDR2 ANQGSEA come from the germline V gene. Unique molecular identifiers were present in the TCR beta cDNA libraries. A population of about 0.85 to 11 million T cells gave rise to 400,000 to 550,000 cDNA molecules. One entry per CDR3 protein results from TCRdb running MiXCR on the PCR reads. Among roughly 670,000 distinct CDR3 sequences listed, more than 50% were seen once. Note on this clonotype: The antigen remains undetermined.

The TCR comes from a girl aged 2-10 years with multiple sclerosis. This sequence joins TRBV29-1 and TRBJ2-7; TRBD1 might be the D (6 bases). Sequencing used blood. The DNA for the CDR3 is TGCAGCGTTGTAAGGCAGGGGATATACGAGCAGTACTTC. This gives the protein CSVVRQGIYEQYF.